This T cell receptor beta chain was documented in a study of Graves' ophthalmopathy and Graves' hyperthyroidism (dated by TCRdb to about 2018). With regard to the full study: Peripheral blood was collected at initial diagnosis, prior to any treatment. TCR beta repertoire signatures were used to distinguish Graves' ophthalmopathy from Graves' hyperthyroidism and to predict progression to ophthalmopathy. In total, around 130 blood samples were TCR-sequenced: fewer than 50 ophthalmopathy, under 80 hyperthyroidism and some 17 hyperthyroidism-to-ophthalmopathy patients. To explore V-J signatures that distinguish ophthalmopathy from hyperthyroidism, a discovery set of about a hundred patients was enrolled, made up of 43 with ophthalmopathy and fewer than 60 with stable hyperthyroidism. An independent validation cohort was composed of around 19 hyperthyroidism patients and around 16 patients who later progressed from hyperthyroidism to ophthalmopathy. In over 5 hyperthyroidism patients, the T-cell repertoire of thyroid tissue was compared with the T-cell repertoire of blood. Once sampling was done, hyperthyroidism patients were given methimazole at a starting dose of 30 mg daily, while ophthalmopathy patients were given high-dose intravenous methylprednisolone.

The ophthalmopathy patients had moderately to severely active disease, with a Clinical Activity Score of 3 or higher, a NOSPECS grade of 4 or higher, and a disease duration of less than 3 months. Patients were excluded if they had other autoimmune diseases, uncontrolled infections, pregnancy or lactation. Diagnosis relied on clinical symptoms, serum thyroxine, TRAb, thyroid ultrasound and orbital computed tomography. Using Ficoll-Paque density gradient centrifugation, PBMCs were isolated from about 10 ml of fresh peripheral blood. Trizol reagent was used to extract the total RNA, and its quality was then checked on an Agilent 2100 Bioanalyzer. Broader findings and caveats from the paper: In validation, the model predicted ophthalmopathy progression with 70.59% sensitivity and about 73% specificity; eleven to twelve predicted patients were CT-confirmed with GO in a median of around 6.5 months. Sample size was not statistically predetermined, and group allocation was not concealed from the investigators. Ophthalmopathy was separated from stable hyperthyroidism by the 13-signature model with about 89% sensitivity and roughly 82% specificity in cross-validation and with 80%/75% in the test set. Most expanded thyroid clonotypes with a frequency above 0.001 also appeared in blood, which suggests that blood repertoires may reflect the immune response in the thyroid.

For repertoire sequencing, TCR beta CDR3 regions were amplified from RNA transcripts. The first round was an RT-PCR using HTBI primers with the Qiagen OneStep RT-PCR kit, and this first round was followed by a second-round multiplex PCR, then size selection and purification. The libraries underwent paired-end sequencing with 100 bp reads on an Illumina HiSeq2000. In the authors' own workflow: SOAPnuke was used to process the reads, throwing out any read that had adapters, had uncalled bases, had a mean Phred below 15, or lacked an exact constant-primer or identifier match. COPE v1.2.5 was used to merge high-quality paired reads. Each unique nucleotide sequence was defined as a clonotype, and clonotypes were aligned to IMGT TRB V, D and J references with MiTCR v1.1. Only V-J combinations with frequency above 0.0001 were analysed, covering around 99% of repertoires. For each V-J combination, a TCR clonal expansion and chaos score was defined as the ratio of F50 clonal expansion to chaos observed in the TCRdist matrix. Welch's t-statistics and random forest were used to reduce the features to approximately 13 V-J combinations, which were then used as input to a naive Bayes classifier. The Morisita-Horn index was used to measure how similar the thyroid and blood repertoires were. TCRdb took the public reads, trimmed them with fastp at Q25, ran MiXCR for clone calling and kept in-frame beta chains. Each entry merges the rows of one CDR3 protein and shows their most common DNA and genes. TCRdb, not the authors, supplied the V and J calls. The sample has 600,000 to 950,000 distinct CDR3 sequences on record, roughly two fifths of them singletons. The ten largest clonotypes hold 44% of the sample.

V and J are truncated by 1 base and 10 bases respectively, leaving an intervening sequence of 8 bases. CDR1 and CDR2, looked up from the germline V gene (reference sequence), are SEHNR and FQNEAQ. Including cysteine and phenylalanine, the CDR3 has 13 amino acids. Only CDR3 DNA is held: 39 bases, read in frame from base 1. Concerning this clonotype: The antigen it recognizes is unknown. Base qualities are missing; no much larger clone stands one base away.

Sequenced: peripheral blood. Rearrangement joined TRBV7-9 to TRBJ1-6, with no confident D gene call. This sequence was found in an adult man with Graves' ophthalmopathy. The CDR3 corresponds to CASSLGFPSPLHF. Here is the DNA: TGTGCCAGCAGCTTAGGGTTCCCCTCACCCCTCCACTTT.